This T cell receptor (beta chain) was sequenced in a study of blood T cell repertoires in COVID-19. Sequencing was performed with immunoSEQ multiplex PCR; in TCRdb, only in-frame clones are kept and a portion is missing. In the table there are about 200,000 clones, around four fifths of which are singletons. Trimming cost V 2 bases and J 1 base, with 9 bases left between them. Germline V CDR1 and CDR2: SGHRS, YFSETQ. The CDR3 is 14 amino acids. The cohort comprised adults aged roughly 18 to 95 years residing in some 24 US areas. The sequenced material came from PBMCs or T cells enriched from blood (not recorded which). This TCR came from a man in his forties who had recovered from COVID-19. This sequence joins TRBV5-1 and TRBJ1-1; D unclear. Here the CDR3 DNA reads TGCGCCAGCAGCTTCGGCACGGGGAACACTGAAGCTTTCTTT. Encoded protein: CASSFGTGNTEAFF.